There are a few counts of the clone carrying this T cell receptor beta chain. Its matching antigen is unknown. Profiled with immunoSEQ multiplex PCR; TCRdb holds only in-frame clones, not every one. The sample consists of roughly 45,000 clones, 85% to 90% of them appearing once. The source of the sample is a study of OX40 agonist ivuxolimab in advanced cancers. Background on the study: A mean age of approximately 64 years, range 23 to 79, was recorded, and over 65% were male.

Findings and limits, study-wide: Clonal expansion was seen in CD4+ and CD8+ blood T cells by week 6 at 0.1 to 3.0 mg/kg. Which antigen the expanded peripheral T cells recognized is unknown.

This TCR was sampled from an adult with an advanced solid tumor such as melanoma, head and neck, liver or kidney cancer. The material was CD4+ or CD8+ T cells sorted from blood, obtained in a trial of the OX40 agonist ivuxolimab.

CDR3: CASSQGGQNGEQFF. Here the CDR3 DNA reads TGCGCCAGCAGCCAAGGAGGGCAAAACGGTGAGCAGTTCTTC. The rearrangement uses TRBV4-3 and TRBJ2-1, with a tentative D call TRBD2 (5 bases). Germline CDR1 LGHNA, CDR2 YSLEER. The CDR3 totals 14 residues. V lost 1 base and J 9 bases, leaving 13 bases between the germline ends.